One sample yielded the 25 T cell receptor beta chains listed below, sequenced in a study of T-cell memory formation after mild COVID-19. TCRdb re-analysed the 5' RACE reads in MiXCR, keeping a single row per CDR3 protein. This repertoire shows hundreds of thousands of distinct CDR3 sequences, approximately 15% found once; its top ten account for 20% to 25%. The sequenced sample was PBMCs or a T cell subset sorted from them (not recorded which). The origin of the receptors is a man younger than 35 who had mild COVID-19 (a few samples of this study predate the infection). Cell type and time point are not known.

The V gene is TRBV9, the J gene TRBJ2-1; D remains unclear. Germline V gives CDR1 SGDLS, CDR2 YYNGEE. The CDR3 loop spans 14 amino acids. Trimming cost V 3 bases and J 5 bases, with 12 bases left between them. The DNA for the CDR3 is TGTGCCAGCAGCGCGCGGCAGGCTAACAATGAGCAGTTCTTC. Translating gives CASSARQANNEQFF.

The V gene is TRBV7-8, the J gene TRBJ1-2; perhaps TRBD1 as D (6 bases). V lost 3 bases, J lost 7 bases, and 15 bases lay in between. The CDR3 is 14 residues long. CDR1 and CDR2 from the germline V gene are SGHVS and FQNEAQ. CDR3 region: CASSLLGRGSGYTF. The DNA for the CDR3 is TGTGCCAGCAGCTTGTTGGGCAGGGGAAGTGGCTACACCTTC.

CDR3 sequence (DNA): TGTGCCAGCAGTAGGGGCCAGAATAATTCACCCCTCCACTTT. It encodes CASSRGQNNSPLHF. The chain carries TRBV6-5 and TRBJ1-6, with D tentatively TRBD1 (5 bases). V was clipped by 5 bases and J by 5 bases, with 10 bases between them. From germline, CDR1 is MNHEY and CDR2 SVGAGI. The CDR3 covers 14 residues.

This clonotype was counted between two and nine times. The J gene is TRBJ2-7, the V gene TRBV7-9, with TRBD1 as a possible D gene (6 bases). CDR1 and CDR2 (germline): SEHNR, FQNEAQ (reference sequence). The CDR3 loop spans 17 amino acids. V lost 2 bases and J 1 base, leaving 18 bases between the germline ends. The CDR3 loop reads CASSLPNPRDISYEQYF. DNA for the CDR3: TGTGCCAGCAGCTTACCTAACCCCCGGGACATATCCTACGAGCAGTACTTC.

This clonotype was counted only a few times. Here the CDR3 DNA reads TGTGCCAGCTCACCAGTAGAGGGGGATCAGCCCCAGCATTTT. Protein sequence: CASSPVEGDQPQHF. This chain connects TRBV18 to TRBJ1-5; tentative D call: TRBD1 (6 bases). Germline CDR1 is KGHSH and CDR2 is LQKENI. The germline V and J ends were trimmed by 2 bases and 5 bases, with 10 bases remaining between them. This CDR3 spans 14 amino acids.

The chain employs TRBV4-1 and TRBJ1-1; no clear D. Germline CDR1 MGHRA, CDR2 YSYEKL. The V gene lost 4 bases and the J gene lost 0 bases, with 15 bases spanning the gap. The CDR3 is 16 amino acids. The CDR3 here is CASSRVDHGLNTEAFF. The CDR3 coding sequence is TGCGCCAGCAGCCGAGTGGATCACGGCCTGAACACTGAAGCTTTCTTT.

This clonotype was observed a handful of times. V is TRBV7-3 and J is TRBJ2-1; no firm D call. The CDR3 spans 12 residues. The germline V gene encodes CDR1 SGHTA and CDR2 FQGTGA. The V and J ends lost 2 bases and 5 bases respectively, with 4 bases between them. The CDR3 here is CASSLQDNEQFF. The CDR3 bases are TGTGCCAGCAGCTTACAGGACAATGAGCAGTTCTTC.

This clonotype has more than one count but fewer than ten. This chain joins TRBV7-2 and TRBJ2-5, with D possibly TRBD2 on 6 matching bases. The V end was cut by 5 bases, the J end by 5 bases, with 24 bases between. The CDR3 contains 17 residues. The germline CDR1 and CDR2 sequences are SGHTA and FQGNSA. CDR3 coding DNA: TGTGCCAGCAGCCTAGGCTTAGGGGCGGGGTCCGGGGAGACCCAGTACTTC. Translated, it gives CASSLGLGAGSGETQYF.

In this sample, this clonotype turned up many times. The chain has TRBV20-1 and TRBJ2-3; 9 nucleotides align to TRBD1. The CDR3 has 15 residues. The ends lost 6 bases at V and 1 base at J; junction bases unmatched: 8. The V gene's germline CDR1 is DFQATT and CDR2 SNEGSKA (reference sequence). CDR3 loop: CSAVADRGGTDTQYF. CDR3 bases: TGCAGTGCCGTCGCGGACAGGGGCGGCACAGATACGCAGTATTTT.

This rearrangement joins TRBV3-1 to TRBJ2-1; 10 bases are shared with TRBD2. V lost 2 bases to trimming and J lost 4 bases; unmatched junction nucleotides: 14. Germline V gene data show CDR1 as LGHDT and CDR2 as YNNKEL (reference sequence). This CDR3 comprises 19 residues. The DNA for the CDR3 is TGTGCCAGCAGCCAATTCCCGGGAGGGCTAGCGGGAGTTTACAATGAGCAGTTCTTC. Encoded protein: CASSQFPGGLAGVYNEQFF.

In its sample, this clonotype was seen a few times. The chain joins TRBV6-1 to TRBJ1-5; D not resolved. The V gene lost 3 bases and the J gene lost 2 bases, with 17 bases spanning the gap. The CDR3 spans 17 residues. Germline V gives CDR1 MNHNS, CDR2 SASEGT. CDR3 sequence reads: CASSDRGRVRGNQPQHF. CDR3 bases: TGTGCCAGCAGTGATCGCGGTAGGGTACGGGGCAATCAGCCCCAGCATTTT.

J is TRBJ2-3 and V is TRBV12-3 or TRBV12-4, with TRBD1 matching 7 bases. With V trimmed by 3 bases and J by 4 bases, 10 bases remained unmatched. This CDR3 spans 16 amino acids. Here the CDR3 DNA reads TGTGCCAGCAGTTTTCTAACAGGGGTCCCCCCAGATACGCAGTATTTT. This encodes CASSFLTGVPPDTQYF.

The chain uses TRBV20-1 and TRBJ1-5, with D perhaps matching TRBD1 (6 bases). The CDR3 totals 15 residues. Germline values: CDR1 DFQATT, CDR2 SNEGSKA (reference sequence). Trimming shortened V by 6 bases and J by 4 bases, and 19 bases separated the two germline ends. The CDR3 coding sequence is TGCAGTGCGTCCGTTGCGGGGGCCCCTAATCAGCCCCAGCATTTT. Its protein is CSASVAGAPNQPQHF.

This clonotype was counted ten times or more. The gene calls are TRBV5-1 and TRBJ1-5; D may be TRBD1 (5 bases). Germline V CDR1 and CDR2: SGHRS, YFSETQ. V lost 0 bases and J 6 bases, leaving 13 bases between the germline ends. CDR3 size: 15 residues. CDR3 loop: CASSLGAGPGQPQHF. In DNA form, the CDR3 reads TGCGCCAGCAGCTTGGGAGCGGGGCCAGGTCAGCCCCAGCATTTT.

The chain combines TRBV6-5 with TRBJ1-4; tentative D call: TRBD1 (6 bases). Germline V gene data show CDR1 as MNHEY and CDR2 as SVGAGI. The CDR3 length is 16 residues. V was shortened by 6 bases and J by 5 bases, with 19 bases between the two germline ends. The CDR3 sequence is CASRRVLTGQNEKLFF. In DNA form, the CDR3 reads TGTGCCAGCAGACGCGTCCTGACAGGCCAAAATGAAAAACTGTTTTTT.

This clonotype came up many times. The J gene is TRBJ2-6, the V gene TRBV12-3 or TRBV12-4; weak D call: TRBD2 (6 bases). The CDR3 sequence is 15 residues long. V gave up 3 bases and J gave up 2 bases, with 8 bases separating them. CDR3 sequence: CASSFWGAGANVLTF. Here the CDR3 DNA reads TGTGCCAGCAGTTTTTGGGGGGCTGGGGCCAACGTCCTGACTTTC.

The chain joins TRBV7-9 to TRBJ1-1; possible D gene TRBD1, 6 bases. The germline V gene has CDR1 SEHNR and CDR2 FQNEAQ (reference sequence). CDR3 size: 13 residues. V was cut by 6 bases and J by 6 bases, with 14 bases left in between. CDR3 loop: CASRPTGRSEAFF. The CDR3 nucleotides read TGTGCCAGCAGGCCGACAGGTCGCTCTGAAGCTTTCTTT.

The chain joins TRBV4-1 to TRBJ1-6; D remains unclear. Trimming pared 0 bases from V and 7 bases from J, leaving 13 bases between. Per germline, CDR1 MGHRA and CDR2 YSYEKL. The CDR3 spans 16 residues. DNA for the CDR3: TGCGCCAGCAGCCAAGAAGGACCGATCCCCAATTCACCCCTCCACTTT. Translated: CASSQEGPIPNSPLHF.

The chain is built from TRBV4-2 and TRBJ2-7; D is uncertain. V lost 0 bases to trimming and J lost 2 bases, with 11 bases between them. CDR1 and CDR2 (germline): LGHNA, YNFKEQ. The CDR3 has 15 amino acids. CDR3 protein: CASSQEVTRAYEQYF. The DNA of the CDR3 is TGTGCCAGCAGCCAAGAGGTGACAAGGGCCTACGAGCAGTACTTC.

The sample holds a few counts of this clonotype. The rearrangement uses TRBV18 and TRBJ1-5, with TRBD1 as a possible D gene (5 bases). The V gene lost 0 bases and the J gene lost 7 bases, with 13 bases spanning the gap. In germline, CDR1 is KGHSH, CDR2 LQKENI. The CDR3 sequence is 15 residues long. In DNA, the CDR3 is TGTGCCAGCTCACCACCGGGGCAGGGCTGGCAGCCCCAGCATTTT. Its translation is CASSPPGQGWQPQHF.

This clonotype was observed a few times. The rearrangement uses TRBV5-1 and TRBJ1-3, with D possibly matching TRBD1 (5 bases). The CDR3 is made up of 15 amino acids. Germline CDR1 SGHRS, CDR2 YFSETQ. V lost 1 base and J 0 bases, leaving 8 bases between the germline ends. This chain's CDR3 is CASSLKGLSGNTIYF. Written as DNA, the CDR3 is TGCGCCAGCAGCTTGAAGGGGCTCTCTGGAAACACCATATATTTT.

This chain links TRBV24-1 with TRBJ1-2, with 9 bases identical to TRBD1. This CDR3 comprises 16 residues. After removal of 4 bases from V and 2 bases from J, the junction contained 7 bases not matched to a gene. Germline-derived CDR1 and CDR2 are KGHDR and SFDVKD. The CDR3 bases are TGTGCCACCAGTGAATCCGGGACAGGGTGGAACTATGGCTACACCTTC. This gives the protein CATSESGTGWNYGYTF.

The rearrangement joins TRBV9 to TRBJ2-2, with 8 bases identical to TRBD1. Germline values: CDR1 SGDLS, CDR2 YYNGEE. The CDR3 has 16 residues. The trim removed 3 bases at V and 5 bases at J, leaving 9 bases unmatched. CDR3 loop: CASSAQGAGSTGELFF. For the CDR3, the DNA is TGTGCCAGCAGCGCCCAGGGGGCGGGTAGTACCGGGGAGCTGTTTTTT.

V gene TRBV3-1 combines with J gene TRBJ1-6; weak D call: TRBD1 (5 bases). CDR3 length: 13 residues. Trimming cost V 1 base and J 10 bases, with 8 bases left between them. Germline CDR1 LGHDT, CDR2 YNNKEL (reference sequence). CDR3 coding DNA: TGTGCCAGCAGCCAAGGTCAGGGATCACCCCTCCACTTT. Translation: CASSQGQGSPLHF.

The J gene is TRBJ2-3, the V gene TRBV29-1; D is ambiguous. The CDR3 is 14 residues long. Germline CDR1 is SQVTM and CDR2 is ANQGSEA. V was pared by 4 bases and J by 0 bases, with 11 bases between. For the CDR3, the DNA is TGCAGCGTTGGTACTCCGGAGAGCACAGATACGCAGTATTTT. Its protein product is CSVGTPESTDTQYF.